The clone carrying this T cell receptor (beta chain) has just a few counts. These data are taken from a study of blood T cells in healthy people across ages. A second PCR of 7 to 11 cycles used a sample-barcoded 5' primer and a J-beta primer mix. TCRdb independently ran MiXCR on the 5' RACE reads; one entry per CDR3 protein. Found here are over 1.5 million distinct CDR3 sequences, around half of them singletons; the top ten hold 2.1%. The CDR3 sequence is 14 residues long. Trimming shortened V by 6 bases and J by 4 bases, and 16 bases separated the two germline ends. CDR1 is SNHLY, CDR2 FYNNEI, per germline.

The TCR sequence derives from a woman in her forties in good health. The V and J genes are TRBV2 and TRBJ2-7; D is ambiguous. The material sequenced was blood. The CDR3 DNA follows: TGTGCCAGCAGGGGCCGAAGCACTTTATACGAGCAGTACTTC. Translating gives CASRGRSTLYEQYF.